This TCR beta chain was obtained from a study of CD8 T cells in Susac syndrome. CDR1 is MGHDK and CDR2 is SYGVNS in the germline V gene. The CDR3 is 15 amino acids. V was clipped by 1 base and J by 3 bases, with 12 bases between them. In contrast to the negatively isolated CD8+ and CD4+ T cells, TEMRA cells were FACS-enriched. The RNA input was roughly 0.45 to 1 ug, and it was reverse transcribed with random hexamers. TCRdb processed the immunoSEQ multiplex PCR reads anew with MiXCR; each CDR3 protein has one entry. The sample holds some 130,000 distinct CDR3 sequences, more than 85% seen once. This sequence was found in a human donor with Susac syndrome. This rearrangement joins TRBV25-1 to TRBJ1-1; no definite D call. Sequencing used CD8+ T cells from PBMCs. The CDR3 nucleotides read TGTGCCAGCAGTGAATTAGTAGGGAAGGACACTGAAGCTTTCTTT. Protein product: CASSELVGKDTEAFF.